A selection of T cell receptor beta chains follows, all from one sample in a study of identifying expanded T cells in peripheral blood. Assay used: immunoSEQ multiplex PCR; TCRdb lists only in-frame clones, some missing. The data contain 85,000 to 100,000 clones, around 88% of them singletons. Sequencing was performed on blood. The receptor set was obtained from a person between 18 and 69 years old in good health. CDR3s leave out the opening cysteine and the closing phenylalanine or tryptophan. The D gene is left open where the match is weak. Some rows mark clone size as missing; the rest say once, few, many or name a class of expanded clone.

. | once | TRBV19 | ASSIEGWNEQF
. | . | TRBV9 | ASSLWTSNTGELF
TRBD1 | . | TRBV6-1 | ASSVGQDYNEQF
TRBD2 | . | TRBV7-2 | ASSSRGAGAHEQY
TRBD2 | . | TRBV19 | ASSIASGGNEQF
TRBD1 | . | TRBV7-2 | ASSLAPTGDQETQY
TRBD1 | . | TRBV27 | ASSWETGRSTDTQY
. | . | TRBV6-4 | ASSESIRGGLEQF
TRBD2 | . | TRBV5-1 | ASSETPPSGIEQY
. | . | TRBV7-9 | ASTHGTEAF
. | . | TRBV6-1 | ASSEGQDGGSSYT
. | . | TRBV18 | ASSPGENSPLH
. | . | TRBV5-1 | ASSPNGFYNEQF
. | . | TRBV6-5 | ASSYSGKYYGYT
. | . | TRBV6-6 | ASSSGEAYEQY
. | . | TRBV5-4 | ASSLSRGPRNTIY
TRBD1 | . | TRBV28 | ASSFTTGGSGANVLT
. | . | TRBV6-6 | ASSPPDISTDTQY
. | . | TRBV19 | ASSWGVDNQPQH
. | . | TRBV2 | ASSDGQPYQETQY
. | . | TRBV4-2 | ASSQEWGFDEQY
. | once | TRBV10-1 | ATTDRTYEQY
. | few | TRBV19 | ASSVSWGLNSPLH